The clone carrying this TCR beta chain showed up just a few times. Antigen unknown. The CDR3 runs to 16 residues. Germline assignment: CDR1 MGHRA and CDR2 YSYEKL. The junction had 5 bases not matched to a gene; V was cut back by 0 bases and J by 3 bases. The 5'RACE method, run with constant-segment primers, produced TCR alpha and TCR beta cDNA libraries (carrying sample barcodes and UMIs). TCRdb passed the 5' RACE reads through MiXCR, listing each CDR3 protein once. The sample lists around 310,000 distinct CDR3 sequences, approximately 15% occurring once. This specimen comes from a study of T-cell memory formation after mild COVID-19. Study results and limitations: The authors left the SARS-CoV-2 specificity of second-wave clones peaking on day 37 unconfirmed. Contracting clones localized mainly to CM and EM when CD4+ and mainly to EMRA when CD8+.

This TCR derives from a man younger than 35 who had mild COVID-19 (a few samples of this study predate the infection). Cell type and time point are not known. The chain recombines TRBV4-1 with TRBJ1-2; 9 nucleotides match TRBD1. The specimen sequenced was PBMCs or a T cell subset sorted from them (not recorded which). The chain's CDR3 is CASSQDQGTGHYGYTF. The CDR3 region has the DNA TGCGCCAGCAGCCAAGATCAGGGGACAGGGCACTATGGCTACACCTTC.